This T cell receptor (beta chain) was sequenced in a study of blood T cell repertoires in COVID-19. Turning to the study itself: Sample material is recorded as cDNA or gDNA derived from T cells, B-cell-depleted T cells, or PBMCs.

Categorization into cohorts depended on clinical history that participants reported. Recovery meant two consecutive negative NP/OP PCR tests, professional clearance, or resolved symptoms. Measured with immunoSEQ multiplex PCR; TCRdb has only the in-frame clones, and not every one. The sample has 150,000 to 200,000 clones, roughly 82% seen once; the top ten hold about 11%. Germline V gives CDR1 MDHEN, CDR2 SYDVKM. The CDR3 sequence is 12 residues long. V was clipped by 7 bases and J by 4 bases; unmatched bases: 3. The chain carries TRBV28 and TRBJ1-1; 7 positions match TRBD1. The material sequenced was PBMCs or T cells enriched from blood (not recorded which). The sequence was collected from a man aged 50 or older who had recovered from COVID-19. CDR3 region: CASTTGRTEAFF. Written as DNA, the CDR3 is TGTGCCAGCACGACAGGGCGCACTGAAGCTTTCTTT.